This record covers a single T cell receptor beta chain. Its antigen is as yet unknown. The PCR contained 60 Vbeta and 13 Jbeta primers. Assay used: immunoSEQ multiplex PCR; TCRdb lists only in-frame clones, some missing. The sample includes about 120,000 clones, more than 60% seen only once; the top ten take around 3.7%. The source of the sample is a study of cytomegalovirus exposure and HLA in healthy donors. Study-wide results and caveats: The dataset shows that most TCR sequences were rare, while some public TCRs occurred in many donors. It was confirmed in vitro that a few of the CMV-associated chains were specific for CMV antigens. It was 164 TCR beta chains that were listed as cytomegalovirus-associated.

Per germline, CDR1 SGHTA and CDR2 FQGNSA. This CDR3 is built from 15 residues. Trimming left V 1 base short and J 0 bases short, with 8 bases between. Sequencing was performed on PBMCs. The clonotype comes from a young man in good health and CMV-seronegative. The chain couples TRBV7-2 to TRBJ2-3; D is possibly TRBD2 (6 bases). DNA for the CDR3: TGTGCCAGCAGCTTAGTTGCGGGGAGCACAGATACGCAGTATTTT. Translated: CASSLVAGSTDTQYF.